Listed below are T cell receptor beta chains from one sample, sequenced in a study of blood T cell repertoires in COVID-19. Data came from immunoSEQ multiplex PCR; TCRdb stores just in-frame clones and leaves some out. This table holds about 200,000 clones, more than 70% found once. The sequenced sample consisted of peripheral blood. Receptors were obtained from a woman between 45 and 60 years old with acute or convalescent COVID-19. Both conserved end residues are part of each CDR3. Each record gives: V gene, J gene, D gene, CDR3 protein, CDR3 DNA. A D gene is named only where the DNA matches it firmly.

TRBV7-3	TRBJ2-1	TRBD2	CASSLSGLAGGQNEQFF	TGTGCCAGCAGCTTAAGCGGACTAGCGGGAGGGCAGAATGAGCAGTTCTTC
TRBV20-1	TRBJ2-7	TRBD2	CSASPSGSASEQYF	TGCAGTGCTAGTCCTAGCGGGAGCGCCTCCGAGCAGTACTTC
TRBV10-3	TRBJ2-1	.	CAISEGAITGRRDEQFF	TGTGCCATCAGTGAGGGGGCTATCACCGGGCGTCGTGATGAGCAGTTCTTC
TRBV9	TRBJ2-2	.	CASSVVPAGRGGELFF	TGTGCCAGCAGCGTAGTACCCGCGGGAAGGGGCGGGGAGCTGTTTTTT
TRBV19	TRBJ1-1	.	CASSYSGGTEAFF	TGTGCCAGTAGTTACTCAGGAGGGACTGAAGCTTTCTTT
TRBV28	TRBJ2-7	.	CASSSGSSYEQYF	TGTGCCAGCAGTAGCGGCAGCTCCTACGAGCAGTACTTC
TRBV5-6	TRBJ2-7	TRBD1	CASSTRQGIGYEQYF	TGTGCCAGCAGCACAAGACAGGGAATCGGCTACGAGCAGTACTTC
TRBV18	TRBJ2-3	TRBD2	CASSLREVGATDTQYF	TGTGCCAGCTCCCTCCGGGAGGTGGGAGCGACAGATACGCAGTATTTT
TRBV9	TRBJ2-7	TRBD1	CASSAGTGIRYEQYF	TGTGCCAGCAGCGCCGGGACAGGGATACGCTACGAGCAGTACTTC
TRBV2	TRBJ1-1	.	CASSGGYMNTEAFF	TGTGCCAGCAGTGGAGGTTACATGAACACTGAAGCTTTCTTT
TRBV11-3	TRBJ2-1	TRBD2	CASSPGATSGSSLYNEQFF	TGTGCCAGCAGCCCAGGGGCTACTAGCGGGAGCTCTCTTTACAATGAGCAGTTCTTC
TRBV3-1/TRBV3-2	TRBJ2-3	.	CASSHSSRAGGTDTQYF	TGTGCCAGCAGCCACAGCAGCAGGGCAGGGGGCACAGATACGCAGTATTTT
TRBV5-1	TRBJ1-2	.	CASSMTGLPGGYTF	TGCGCCAGCAGCATGACCGGGCTCCCAGGGGGCTACACCTTC
TRBV28	TRBJ1-5	TRBD1	CASTPGQGASQPQHF	TGTGCCAGCACCCCGGGACAGGGGGCGTCTCAGCCCCAGCATTTT
TRBV4-2	TRBJ2-3	.	CASSQNPGVRTDTQYF	TGTGCCAGCAGCCAGAACCCGGGAGTGCGGACAGATACGCAGTATTTT
TRBV7-2	TRBJ1-5	.	CASSHSGTPNQPQHF	TGTGCCAGCAGCCACTCCGGGACACCGAATCAGCCCCAGCATTTT
TRBV18	TRBJ1-4	.	CASSPRMGATNEKLFF	TGTGCCAGCTCACCACGCATGGGGGCGACTAATGAAAAACTGTTTTTT
TRBV7-9	TRBJ1-4	TRBD1	CASSLPSGGRGNNEKLFF	TGTGCCAGCAGCTTACCATCAGGGGGCCGGGGCAATAATGAAAAACTGTTTTTT
TRBV7-2	TRBJ2-3	TRBD2	CASSPGLAGSTGTDTQYF	TGTGCCAGCAGCCCCGGACTAGCGGGATCGACAGGTACAGATACGCAGTATTTT
TRBV6-6	TRBJ2-3	.	CASSYPERSNTDTQYF	TGTGCCAGCAGTTACCCCGAGCGGTCAAACACAGATACGCAGTATTTT
TRBV3-1/TRBV3-2	TRBJ2-3	.	CASSQERVRGDTQYF	TGTGCCAGCAGCCAAGAGCGTGTGAGGGGGGATACGCAGTATTTT
TRBV10-2	TRBJ1-4	TRBD1	CASSEGTGTYEKLFF	TGCGCCAGCAGTGAAGGGACAGGGACATACGAAAAACTGTTTTTT
TRBV7-2	TRBJ2-1	TRBD2	CASSPMGGSNEQFF	TGTGCCAGCAGCCCAATGGGGGGGTCCAATGAGCAGTTCTTC
TRBV11-2	TRBJ1-1	.	CASSPEDLGGLMNTEAFF	TGTGCCAGCAGCCCTGAAGACCTTGGTGGGCTCATGAACACTGAAGCTTTCTTT